These T cell receptor beta chains were read from a single sample in a study of cytomegalovirus exposure and HLA in healthy donors. Clones were read by immunoSEQ multiplex PCR, and TCRdb kept only the in-frame ones, dropping some. The sample table includes roughly 78,000 clones. The sequenced material came from PBMCs. The receptors originated from a man aged 35 to 55 in good health and CMV-seronegative. Each CDR3 is given with its conserved first and last residue. The D gene is left open where the match is weak.

d_call | j_call | v_call | cdr3_nt | cdr3_aa
NA | TRBJ1-2 | TRBV6-5 | TGTGCCAGCAGCGAAACAAGGGGGGGCTATGGCTACACCTTC | CASSETRGGYGYTF
TRBD2 | TRBJ2-7 | TRBV15 | TGTGCCACCAGCAGAGGTCGGCTCCTGGCTAGCGGGAGGGACGAGCAGTACTTC | CATSRGRLLASGRDEQYF
NA | TRBJ2-2 | TRBV6-5 | TGTGCCAGCAGTTACTCTGCAGGGGCGCACACCGGGGAGCTGTTTTTT | CASSYSAGAHTGELFF
NA | TRBJ1-2 | TRBV30 | TGTGCCTGGAGTGTAAACAGGCCCTATGGCTACACCTTC | CAWSVNRPYGYTF
TRBD1 | TRBJ1-1 | TRBV7-2 | TGTGCCAGCAGCTTTGGACAGGACACTGAAGCTTTCTTT | CASSFGQDTEAFF
TRBD1 | TRBJ2-1 | TRBV9 | TGTGCCAGCAGCGTAGGAGGGGGCAGCTCCTACAATGAGCAGTTCTTC | CASSVGGGSSYNEQFF
TRBD1 | TRBJ2-7 | TRBV5-1 | TGCGCCAGCAGCTTGGGCCCAGGGGGCGCGGACGAGCAGTACTTC | CASSLGPGGADEQYF
NA | TRBJ1-3 | TRBV7-9 | TGTGCCAGCAGCCGCAGGGGCGTCTCGGCTGGAAACACCATATATTTT | CASSRRGVSAGNTIYF
TRBD1 | TRBJ2-4 | TRBV9 | TGTGCCAGCAGCGTCTACTTGGGGACAGATAAGCCCCTAGCCAAAAACATTCAGTACTTC | CASSVYLGTDKPLAKNIQYF
NA | TRBJ1-2 | TRBV10-3 | TGTGCCATCAGTGGTCTTATTGGCAGCCAGGGTGGCTACACCTTC | CAISGLIGSQGGYTF
NA | TRBJ1-3 | TRBV19 | TGTGCCAGTAGTTTAACAGGGTACGGAAACACCATATATTTT | CASSLTGYGNTIYF
NA | TRBJ2-1 | TRBV7-2 | TGTGCCAGCAGCTTATCGCTGCGTGGGCAGTTCTTC | CASSLSLRGQFF
NA | TRBJ2-7 | TRBV7-6 | TGTGCCAGCAGCCAACAGGGCTCCTACGAGCAGTACTTC | CASSQQGSYEQYF
TRBD2 | TRBJ2-5 | TRBV7-6 | TGTGCCAGCAGCTTAGTCTTCCTAGCGGGAGGGGTGGAGACCCAGTACTTC | CASSLVFLAGGVETQYF
NA | TRBJ2-3 | TRBV7-2 | TGTGCCAGCAGCTTCTATTTGTCGGCTAGCGGCACAGATACGCAGTATTTT | CASSFYLSASGTDTQYF
TRBD1 | TRBJ1-1 | TRBV2 | TGTGCCAGCGGGACAGGGGGAGGAGCCACTGAAGCTTTCTTT | CASGTGGGATEAFF
NA | TRBJ2-7 | TRBV11-2 | TGTGCCAGCAGCACGTCCATCAGCTACGAGCAGTACTTC | CASSTSISYEQYF
NA | TRBJ2-3 | TRBV5-6 | TGTGCCAGCAGCTTCTTAGGGGTGGGCAGTCTTCGGGATACGCAGTATTTT | CASSFLGVGSLRDTQYF
NA | TRBJ1-2 | TRBV7-6 | TGTGCCAGCAGCTTAGAGGTTAGCCAGCCCGACGCTAACTATGGCTACACCTTC | CASSLEVSQPDANYGYTF
TRBD2 | TRBJ2-3 | TRBV5-1 | TGCGCCAGTCGACTAGCGGGGGACTCAGATACGCAGTATTTT | CASRLAGDSDTQYF
NA | TRBJ1-1 | TRBV28 | TGTGCCAGCAGCTTCCCACAGGGCGAAAACACTGAAGCTTTCTTT | CASSFPQGENTEAFF
NA | TRBJ2-5 | TRBV7-9 | TGTGCCAGCAGCTTAGGACGTAACCGGAGAGAGACCCAGTACTTC | CASSLGRNRRETQYF
TRBD1 | TRBJ1-4 | TRBV5-1 | TGCGCCAGCAGCTTGGGACAGGGTGGGTGGCTGGATGAAAAACTGTTTTTT | CASSLGQGGWLDEKLFF
NA | TRBJ2-2 | TRBV4-3 | TGCGCCAGCAGCCAAGATCCTCGTGCGGATTTCCGCACCGGGGAGCTGTTTTTT | CASSQDPRADFRTGELFF
TRBD2 | TRBJ2-3 | TRBV5-6 | TGTGCCAGCAGCTTGGAGCTAGCGGGGGCTGAGGATACGCAGTATTTT | CASSLELAGAEDTQYF
TRBD2 | TRBJ2-2 | TRBV27 | TGTGCCAGCAGTTTATTAGCGGGAGGTGCCGGGGAGCTGTTTTTT | CASSLLAGGAGELFF
NA | TRBJ1-1 | TRBV6-5 | TGTGCCAGCAGTTTCGTTAGATCCCGGGGGGACACTGAAGCTTTCTTT | CASSFVRSRGDTEAFF
NA | TRBJ1-4 | TRBV4-3 | TGCGCCAGCAGCCAAGATTCTCAGGGATTTACAACAACTAATGAAAAACTGTTTTTT | CASSQDSQGFTTTNEKLFF
NA | TRBJ2-3 | TRBV5-1 | TGCGCCAGCAGCATCTCAGGGGATACGCAGTATTTT | CASSISGDTQYF
NA | TRBJ1-1 | TRBV19 | TGTGCCAGTAGTATAGACAGGCTAACTGAAGCTTTCTTT | CASSIDRLTEAFF
NA | TRBJ2-1 | TRBV7-2 | TGTGCCAGCAGCTTAACGTGGAGCTCCTACAATGAGCAGTTCTTC | CASSLTWSSYNEQFF
TRBD1 | TRBJ2-5 | TRBV2 | TGTGCCAGCAGCCGACGAGGACAGGGGGCGGCGCGGCCTCAAGAGACCCAGTACTTC | CASSRRGQGAARPQETQYF
NA | TRBJ2-6 | TRBV4-3 | TGCGCCAGCAGCCAAGGAGTGGCTGGGGCCAACGTCCTGACTTTC | CASSQGVAGANVLTF
NA | TRBJ2-4 | TRBV6-5 | TGTGCCAGCAGTTACTCGGACAGAGAAATCTTC | CASSYSDREIF
TRBD1 | TRBJ1-1 | TRBV19 | TGTGCCAGTAGTCAGGGGGTCGACACTGAAGCTTTCTTT | CASSQGVDTEAFF
TRBD2 | TRBJ2-1 | TRBV10-1 | TGCGCCAGCAGTGGTGGTAGCGGGGTATCCTACAATGAGCAGTTCTTC | CASSGGSGVSYNEQFF
NA | TRBJ1-1 | TRBV11-2 | TGTGCCAGCAGCTTGTTGGGGGCGTATAACACTGAAGCTTTCTTT | CASSLLGAYNTEAFF
NA | TRBJ1-2 | TRBV7-2 | TGTGCCAGCACCCCCAGGACTAGGGATGGCTACACCTTC | CASTPRTRDGYTF
TRBD2 | TRBJ2-2 | TRBV15 | TGTGCCACCAGCAGAGATGGGGGGGGAAACACCGGGGAGCTGTTTTTT | CATSRDGGGNTGELFF
TRBD1 | TRBJ1-4 | TRBV19 | TGTGCCAGTAGCGTCGGACAGGTCGAAAAACTGTTTTTT | CASSVGQVEKLFF
TRBD1 | TRBJ1-4 | TRBV28 | TGTGCCAGCAGTTTGCTACAGGGGGGTACTAATGAAAAACTGTTTTTT | CASSLLQGGTNEKLFF
NA | TRBJ1-3 | TRBV30 | TGTGCCTGGAGTGTACTGAGATCTGGAAACACCATATATTTT | CAWSVLRSGNTIYF
NA | TRBJ1-1 | TRBV15 | TGTGCCACGACGCAGGGGATCGAGACTGAAGCTTTCTTT | CATTQGIETEAFF
NA | TRBJ2-1 | TRBV6-5 | TGTGCCAGCAGTTCCCCAAGACTAGGTTCCTACAATGAGCAGTTCTTC | CASSSPRLGSYNEQFF
TRBD1 | TRBJ2-5 | TRBV19 | TGTGCCAGTAGTATAGGAGGTGTGGGGACAGTGGGAGAGACCCAGTACTTC | CASSIGGVGTVGETQYF
TRBD2 | TRBJ2-1 | TRBV5-1 | TGCGCCAGCAGCTTGAGACTAGCGGGAGGCGATGAGCAGTTCTTC | CASSLRLAGGDEQFF
TRBD1 | TRBJ1-1 | TRBV19 | TGTGCCAGTAGTATCGGACAGGGGGCGTTGGGCACTGAAGCTTTCTTT | CASSIGQGALGTEAFF
NA | TRBJ1-2 | TRBV7-2 | TGTGCCAGCAGCACCCGCCCAGGAGGGAACTATGGCTACACCTTC | CASSTRPGGNYGYTF
TRBD1 | TRBJ2-5 | TRBV5-6 | TGTGCCAGCAGCGTACCCGGGACAGGAAAGGAAGAGACCCAGTACTTC | CASSVPGTGKEETQYF
TRBD1 | TRBJ2-1 | TRBV2 | TGTGCCAGCAGCGAGGACAGGGCGGTTTGGCGGAACAATGAGCAGTTCTTC | CASSEDRAVWRNNEQFF
NA | TRBJ2-5 | TRBV30 | TGTGCCTGGAGTGCCCCGGGTGTCCAAGAGACCCAGTACTTC | CAWSAPGVQETQYF
NA | TRBJ1-1 | TRBV6-6 | TGTGCCAGCACCGACAGAATGAACACTGAAGCTTTCTTT | CASTDRMNTEAFF
TRBD1 | TRBJ2-2 | TRBV7-2 | TGTGCCAGCAGCTTATTAACAGGGGGCACCGGGGAGCTGTTTTTT | CASSLLTGGTGELFF
TRBD1 | TRBJ2-5 | TRBV29-1 | TGCAGCGACAGCCGCGGGACAGGGGGGCAAGAGACCCAGTACTTC | CSDSRGTGGQETQYF
TRBD2 | TRBJ2-1 | TRBV6-1 | TGTGCCAGCAGTGAAGGTCGAACTAGCGGGTACAATGAGCAGTTCTTC | CASSEGRTSGYNEQFF
TRBD2 | TRBJ2-1 | TRBV7-6 | TGTGCCAGCAGCTTAATTTCGGGGGGATTCGATGAGCAGTTCTTC | CASSLISGGFDEQFF
NA | TRBJ2-1 | TRBV7-2 | TGTGCCAGCAGCTGGGTGTTGGGGGGTGAGCAGTTCTTC | CASSWVLGGEQFF